What follows are 24 T cell receptor beta chains derived from one specimen sequenced in a study of T cell responses to AZD1222 COVID-19 vaccine. Produced via immunoSEQ multiplex PCR; TCRdb's table is partial and in-frame only. The sample records about 130,000 clones, roughly 93% being singletons. Here the sequenced sample was peripheral blood, taken on day 0 of AZD1222 vaccination. These receptors were obtained from an adult in good health.

V is TRBV28 and J is TRBJ2-7, with unresolved D. CDR1 and CDR2 (germline): MDHEN, SYDVKM. This CDR3 comprises 13 residues. CDR3 coding DNA: TGTGTCCCCCGACACACCATCTCCTACGAGCAGTACTTC. This gives the protein CVPRHTISYEQYF. The variable domain in full, with the rest retrieved from reference TRBV28 and TRBJ2-7, is DVKVTQSSRYLVKRTGEKVFLECVQDMDHENMFWYRQDPGLGLRLIYFSYDVKMKEKGDIPEGYSVSREKKERFSLILESASTNQTSMYLCVPRHTISYEQYFGPGTRLTVT.

J is TRBJ2-7 and V is TRBV30, with D tentatively TRBD1 (5 bases). This CDR3 comprises 12 residues. V lost 3 bases and J lost 5, with 11 bases in between. In germline, CDR1 is GTSNPN, CDR2 SVGIG (reference sequence). The CDR3 region has the DNA TGTGCCTGGAGGCATCCAGGGAACGAGCAGTACTTC. Translated: CAWRHPGNEQYF.

V and J are TRBV6-5 and TRBJ1-5; TRBD1 aligns across 8 bases. From germline, CDR1 is MNHEY and CDR2 SVGAGI. V shed 6 bases, J shed 6 bases, and the junction held 7 bases outside the gene matches. The CDR3 is 14 amino acids. The CDR3 spells CASRSGQGGQPQHF. CDR3 DNA sequence: TGTGCCAGCAGAAGCGGACAGGGTGGTCAGCCCCAGCATTTT.

CDR3 coding DNA: TGTGCCAGCAGTTTAGTTCTGGGGGCGTCGAATGGCTACACCTTC. Protein: CASSLVLGASNGYTF. The chain couples TRBV28 to TRBJ1-2, with D tentatively TRBD1 (6 bases). V was clipped by 2 bases and J by 6 bases, with 16 bases between them. Germline loops: CDR1 MDHEN, CDR2 SYDVKM. This CDR3 spans 15 amino acids.

This clone was observed a handful of times. The chain links TRBV7-2 to TRBJ1-2, with 8 bases aligning to TRBD1. This CDR3 is 15 amino acids long. V shed 2 bases, J shed 1 base, and the junction held 3 bases outside the gene matches. The germline CDR1 and CDR2 sequences are SGHTA and FQGNSA. CDR3 in amino acids: CASSLNTGGNYGYTF. The CDR3 DNA reads TGTGCCAGCAGCTTAAATACAGGGGGTAACTATGGCTACACCTTC.

A few counts support this clone. V and J are TRBV7-8 and TRBJ2-2; no definite D call. Germline assignment: CDR1 SGHVS and CDR2 FQNEAQ. This CDR3 spans 16 amino acids. The V end lost 0 bases, the J end lost 4 bases, and 12 bases lay between the germline ends. CDR3 residues: CASSLAANRITGELFF. DNA of the CDR3: TGTGCCAGCAGCTTAGCCGCAAACAGAATCACCGGGGAGCTGTTTTTT.

J is TRBJ1-2 and V is TRBV7-2, with 11 bases that match TRBD1. Germline values: CDR1 SGHTA, CDR2 FQGNSA. The CDR3 loop spans 13 amino acids. The V gene end was trimmed by 5 bases and the J gene end by 9 bases; junction bases not matched to a gene: 5. CDR3 DNA: TGTGCCAGCAGCCTGGACAGGGGGCTACGCTACACCTTC. This codes for CASSLDRGLRYTF.

This CDR3 is CASSLSDRGIGYTF. The CDR3 DNA sequence: TGTGCCAGCAGTTTATCGGACAGGGGGATAGGCTACACCTTC. The chain links TRBV28 to TRBJ1-2, with TRBD1 identical over 10 bases. CDR3 length equals 14 residues. With V trimmed by 1 base and J by 8 bases, 4 bases remained unmatched. CDR1 MDHEN and CDR2 SYDVKM come from the germline V gene.

This rearrangement joins TRBV19 to TRBJ1-1, with a tentative D call TRBD1 (5 bases). The V end lost 3 bases, the J end lost 3 bases, and 14 bases lay between the germline ends. The CDR3 has 15 amino acids. The germline V gene encodes CDR1 LNHDA and CDR2 SQIVND (reference sequence). CDR3 in DNA: TGTGCCAGTAGTATTGCTACGAGGGGCGACACTGAAGCTTTCTTT. Protein product: CASSIATRGDTEAFF.

This clone was picked up one time. The chain is built from TRBV28 and TRBJ1-2; the match to TRBD1 covers 11 bases. Germline CDR1 and CDR2: MDHEN and SYDVKM. The CDR3 runs 17 residues. The trim removed 5 bases at V and 1 base at J, leaving 9 bases unmatched. CDR3 nucleotide sequence: TGTGCCAGCAGTGCAATACCGGGACAGGGGGGTAACTATGGCTACACCTTC. Translating it yields CASSAIPGQGGNYGYTF.

CDR3 DNA sequence: TGTGCCAGCAGCTACAAGGTCGGGTTTTCCTATGGCTACACCTTC. Translating it yields CASSYKVGFSYGYTF. The V gene is TRBV5-4, the J gene TRBJ1-2, with D unclear. This CDR3 spans 15 amino acids. Trimming removed 3 bases at V and 4 bases at J, with 16 bases between. From germline, CDR1 is SGHNT and CDR2 YYREEE (reference sequence).

This chain links TRBV15 with TRBJ1-6, with no clear D. Germline V gene lookup returns CDR1 LNHNV and CDR2 YYDKDF (reference sequence). Deletions cut 1 base from V and 2 bases from J, with 12 bases between. The CDR3 has 17 amino acids. CDR3 nucleotide sequence: TGTGCCACCAGCAGAGCTCTAGGGTCGACCTATAATTCACCCCTCCACTTT. It codes for CATSRALGSTYNSPLHF.

V usage is TRBV5-1 and J usage is TRBJ2-5; D tentatively reads TRBD1 or TRBD2 (5 bases each). The CDR3 has 15 amino acids. With 1 base removed from V and 3 bases from J, the gap between germline ends came to 13 bases. CDR1 is SGHRS, CDR2 YFSETQ, per germline. The CDR3 DNA sequence: TGCGCCAGCAGCTTGAGGGACGGCAAAGAAGAGACCCAGTACTTC. It yields the protein CASSLRDGKEETQYF.

This clone was seen once. The V call is TRBV6-2 or TRBV6-3, the J call TRBJ2-2; 8 bases line up with TRBD1. This CDR3 comprises 16 residues. Germline V gene lookup returns CDR1 MNHEY and CDR2 SVGEGT. Trimming took 0 bases from V and 6 from J; bases not matched to a gene: 6. The CDR3 region is CASSYSFGQGSGELFF. CDR3 sequence (DNA): TGTGCCAGCAGTTACTCATTCGGACAGGGTTCCGGGGAGCTGTTTTTT.

The rearrangement uses TRBV12-3 or TRBV12-4 and TRBJ1-2, with no clear D. The length of the CDR3 is 13 residues. The V end lost 1 base, the J end lost 1 base, and 4 bases lay between the germline ends. The CDR3 loop reads CASSLELNYGYTF. The CDR3 DNA reads as TGTGCCAGCAGTTTAGAACTTAACTATGGCTACACCTTC.

This clone was detected a few times. The chain is built from TRBV9 and TRBJ2-7; 12 positions match TRBD2. J gave up 2 bases and V 4 bases, and 4 bases lay outside the gene matches. Looked up from germline, CDR1 is SGDLS and CDR2 is YYNGEE. The CDR3 has 15 residues. The CDR3 DNA is TGTGCCAGCAGCTTCGGACTAGCGGGGACCTACGAGCAGTACTTC. This codes for CASSFGLAGTYEQYF. The full variable domain, completed using reference TRBV9 and TRBJ2-7, is DSGVTQTPKHLITATGQRVTLRCSPRSGDLSVYWYQQSLDQGLQFLIQYYNGEERAKGNILERFSAQQFPDLHSELNLSSLELGDSALYFCASSFGLAGTYEQYFGPGTRLTVT.

The V call is TRBV5-5, the J call TRBJ2-1, with 8 bases lining up with TRBD2. Germline CDR1 reads SGHKS; CDR2 reads YYEKEE (reference sequence). The CDR3 sequence is 17 residues long. V lost 1 base, J lost 3 bases, and 9 bases stayed unmatched. CDR3 amino acids: CASSLNPREGLYNEQFF. The CDR3 bases are TGTGCCAGCAGCTTGAATCCCCGGGAGGGCCTCTACAATGAGCAGTTCTTC.

The chain carries TRBV5-1 and TRBJ2-3, with TRBD2 matching 12 bases. This CDR3 contains 14 residues. The trim removed 7 bases at V and 2 bases at J, leaving 2 bases unmatched. Germline lookup yields CDR1 SGHRS and CDR2 YFSETQ. CDR3 DNA sequence: TGCGCCAGCCGGACTAGCGGGATCACAGATACGCAGTATTTT. It translates to CASRTSGITDTQYF. Full variable domain (remainder filled in from reference TRBV5-1 and TRBJ2-3): KAGVTQTPRYLIKTRGQQVTLSCSPISGHRSVSWYQQTPGQGLQFLFEYFSETQRNKGNFPGRFSGRQFSNSRSEMNVSTLELGDSALYLCASRTSGITDTQYFGPGTRLTVL.

The chain employs TRBV30 and TRBJ2-7, with TRBD1 matching 8 bases. CDR1 GTSNPN and CDR2 SVGIG come from the germline V gene (reference sequence). This CDR3 spans 13 amino acids. Trimming removed 6 bases from V and 5 bases from J; junction bases left unmatched: 9. In DNA, the CDR3 is TGTGCCTGCTACAGGGGGTCGGTCAACGAGCAGTACTTC. This encodes CACYRGSVNEQYF.

This rearrangement joins TRBV4-1 to TRBJ1-5; D perhaps matches TRBD1 (5 bases). Germline V gives CDR1 MGHRA, CDR2 YSYEKL. V was shortened by 6 bases and J by 3 bases, with 12 bases between the two germline ends. The CDR3 has 14 amino acids. Here the CDR3 DNA reads TGCGCCAGCAGACCCCAGGGTTACAATCAGCCCCAGCATTTT. Translated: CASRPQGYNQPQHF.

This rearrangement joins TRBV6-5 to TRBJ2-2; D is ambiguous. Germline assignment: CDR1 MNHEY and CDR2 SVGAGI. Trimming left V 8 bases short and J 1 base short, with 11 bases between. The CDR3 extends over 14 amino acids. The CDR3 coding sequence is TGTGCCAGCTCCGCGGACGAGAACACCGGGGAGCTGTTTTTT. Its translation: CASSADENTGELFF.

The chain uses TRBV10-1 and TRBJ2-6; unclear D gene. CDR1 and CDR2 from the germline V gene are WNHNN and SYGVQD (reference sequence). V lost 2 bases and J lost 3, with 5 bases in between. CDR3 length equals 14 residues. The chain's CDR3 is CASSEGGGANVLTF. The CDR3 DNA sequence: TGCGCCAGCAGTGAGGGTGGTGGGGCCAACGTCCTGACTTTC.

The chain employs TRBV6-2 or TRBV6-3 and TRBJ2-7; D is perhaps TRBD1 or TRBD2 (5 bases each). CDR1 is MNHEY, CDR2 SVGEGT, per germline. V dropped 4 bases and J dropped 0 bases, with 13 bases sitting between them. The CDR3 is made up of 15 amino acids. The CDR3 DNA reads as TGTGCCAGCAGTTCGATTGGGGACCCCTCCTACGAGCAGTACTTC. Its translation is CASSSIGDPSYEQYF.

This clone was counted a few times. V gene TRBV14 combines with J gene TRBJ1-3; 9 bases are shared with TRBD1. V was clipped by 4 bases and J by 4 bases; unmatched bases: 5. The CDR3 runs 15 residues. Germline V gene sequence: CDR1 SGHDN, CDR2 FVKESK. The chain's CDR3 is CASSPRTGVGNTIYF. The CDR3 bases are TGTGCCAGCAGCCCCCGGACAGGGGTGGGAAACACCATATATTTT.